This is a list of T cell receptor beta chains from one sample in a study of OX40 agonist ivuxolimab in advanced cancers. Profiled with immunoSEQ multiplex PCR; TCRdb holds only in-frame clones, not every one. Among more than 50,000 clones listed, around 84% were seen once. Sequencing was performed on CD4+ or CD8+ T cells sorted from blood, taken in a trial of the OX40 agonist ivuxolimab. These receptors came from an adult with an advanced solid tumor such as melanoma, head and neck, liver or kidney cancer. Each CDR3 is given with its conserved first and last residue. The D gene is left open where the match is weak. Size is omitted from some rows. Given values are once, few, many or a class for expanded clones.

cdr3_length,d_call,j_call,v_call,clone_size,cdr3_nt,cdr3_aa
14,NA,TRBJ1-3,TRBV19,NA,TGTGCCAGTAAAATCGCGGACTCTGGAAACACCATATATTTT,CASKIADSGNTIYF
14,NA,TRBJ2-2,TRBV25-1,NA,TGTGCCAGCAGTGAATTTGGGATGGCCGGGGAGCTGTTTTTT,CASSEFGMAGELFF
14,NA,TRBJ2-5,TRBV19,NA,TGTGCCAGTACCCCCTACTTGGGGGCGGAGACCCAGTACTTC,CASTPYLGAETQYF
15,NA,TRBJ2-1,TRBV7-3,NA,TGTGCCAGCAGCCCCATGGGTGGGGGTTACAATGAGCAGTTCTTC,CASSPMGGGYNEQFF
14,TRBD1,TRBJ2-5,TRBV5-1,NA,TGCGCCAGCAGCCCGGGGACAGATCAAGAGACCCAGTACTTC,CASSPGTDQETQYF
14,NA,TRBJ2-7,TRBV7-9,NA,TGTGCCAGCAGCCCTGGACAGTCATCCTACGAGCAGTACTTC,CASSPGQSSYEQYF
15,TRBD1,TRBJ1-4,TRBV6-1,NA,TGTGCCAGCAGTGAATATGGGCAGGGGGTTGAAAAACTGTTTTTT,CASSEYGQGVEKLFF
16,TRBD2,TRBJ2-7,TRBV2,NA,TGTGCCAGCAGTGAACTCAGAGGTTTTAGCGGGGACGAGCAGTACTTC,CASSELRGFSGDEQYF
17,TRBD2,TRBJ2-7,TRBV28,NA,TGTGCCAGCAGGGTAAGGACTAGCGGGTCCAGCTCCTACGAGCAGTACTTC,CASRVRTSGSSSYEQYF
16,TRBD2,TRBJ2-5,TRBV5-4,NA,TGTGCCAGCAGCTTGGAACTAGCGGGAGGGTTGGAGACCCAGTACTTC,CASSLELAGGLETQYF
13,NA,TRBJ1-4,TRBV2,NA,TGTGCCAGCTACAAAGAGGGGAGGGAAAAACTGTTTTTT,CASYKEGREKLFF
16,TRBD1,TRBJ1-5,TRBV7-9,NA,TGTGCCAGCAGCTTAGTGGACAGGGGCAGGAATCAGCCCCAGCATTTT,CASSLVDRGRNQPQHF
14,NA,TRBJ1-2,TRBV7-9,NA,TGTGCCAGCAGCTTTGGACAGTCTAACTATGGCTACACCTTC,CASSFGQSNYGYTF
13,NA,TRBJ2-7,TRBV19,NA,TGTGCCAGTAGTATTCGGCAGGGCTACGAGCAGTACTTC,CASSIRQGYEQYF
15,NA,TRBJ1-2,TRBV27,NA,TGTGCCAGCAGTTTAAGGCAGGGTCCCCGATCTGGCTACACCTTC,CASSLRQGPRSGYTF
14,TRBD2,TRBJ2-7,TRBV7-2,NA,TGTGCCAGCAGCTTAGGCGGGAGGAGGAACGAGCAGTACTTC,CASSLGGRRNEQYF
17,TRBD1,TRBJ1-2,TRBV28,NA,TGTGCCAGCACCACCATGGGACAGGGTAGCGCTAACTATGGCTACACCTTC,CASTTMGQGSANYGYTF
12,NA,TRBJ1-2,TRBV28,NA,TGTGCCAGCAGCACAGGCGCGAACGGCTACACCTTC,CASSTGANGYTF
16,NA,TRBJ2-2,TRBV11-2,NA,TGTGCCAGCAGCCCCCGGTCCACCTCGAACACCGGGGAGCTGTTTTTT,CASSPRSTSNTGELFF
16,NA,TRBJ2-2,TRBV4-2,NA,TGTGCCAGCAGCTTGGATGGGATGGGAGTCGGCGGGGAGCTGTTTTTT,CASSLDGMGVGGELFF
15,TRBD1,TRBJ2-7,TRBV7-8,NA,TGTGCCAGCAGCCCGGACAGGGGGGATTGGTACGAGCAGTACTTC,CASSPDRGDWYEQYF
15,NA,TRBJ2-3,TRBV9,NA,TGTGCCAGCAGCGTCGCGACCCTAGCGTCAGATACGCAGTATTTT,CASSVATLASDTQYF
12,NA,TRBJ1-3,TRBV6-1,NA,TGTGCCAGCAGAGACTCTGGAAACACCATATATTTT,CASRDSGNTIYF
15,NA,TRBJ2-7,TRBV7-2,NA,TGTGCCAGCAGCTTTACACCCCCCGGGGCCTACGAGCAGTACTTC,CASSFTPPGAYEQYF
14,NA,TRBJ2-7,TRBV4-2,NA,TGTGCCAGCAGCCAAGACGCCCGGACCCGCGAGCAGTACTTC,CASSQDARTREQYF
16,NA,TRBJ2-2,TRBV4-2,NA,TGTGCCAGCAGCCAAGAAGTGAACAGGGTCACCGGGGAGCTGTTTTTT,CASSQEVNRVTGELFF
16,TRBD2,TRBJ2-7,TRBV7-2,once,TGTGCCAGCAGCCCCCTCGGGACTAGCGGAGTCTACGAGCAGTACTTC,CASSPLGTSGVYEQYF
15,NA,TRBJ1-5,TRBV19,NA,TGTGCCAGTACCCCCGGGGTCCTAAGGAGTCAGCCCCAGCATTTT,CASTPGVLRSQPQHF
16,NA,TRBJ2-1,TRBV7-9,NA,TGTGCCAGCAGCTTAGGGAAACACTACTCCTACAATGAGCAGTTCTTC,CASSLGKHYSYNEQFF
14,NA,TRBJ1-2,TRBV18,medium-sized,TGTGCCAGCTCACCACCGGAGACTAACTATGGCTACACCTTC,CASSPPETNYGYTF
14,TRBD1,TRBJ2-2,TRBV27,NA,TGTGCCAGCAGAGACGACAGGGACACCGGGGAGCTGTTTTTT,CASRDDRDTGELFF
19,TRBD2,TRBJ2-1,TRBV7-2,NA,TGTGCCAGCAGCTCAAAATCCGGGACTAGCGGGGTTGTGGGCAATGAGCAGTTCTTC,CASSSKSGTSGVVGNEQFF
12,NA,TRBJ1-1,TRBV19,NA,TGTGCCAGTAGTGCCCGAAGGACTGAAGCTTTCTTT,CASSARRTEAFF
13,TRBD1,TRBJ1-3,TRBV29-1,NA,TGCAGCGTAAGGACAGGGGTCGGAAACACCATATATTTT,CSVRTGVGNTIYF
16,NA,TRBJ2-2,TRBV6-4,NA,TGTGCCAGCAGTGGGGAAGGGACAACGAACACCGGGGAGCTGTTTTTT,CASSGEGTTNTGELFF
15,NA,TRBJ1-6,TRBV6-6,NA,TGTGCCAGCAGCAGCCGACAGATTTATAATTCACCCCTCCACTTT,CASSSRQIYNSPLHF
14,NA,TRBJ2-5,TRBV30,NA,TGTGCCTGGAGTGTACCCGGGAGTGGAGAGACCCAGTACTTC,CAWSVPGSGETQYF
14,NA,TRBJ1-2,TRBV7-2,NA,TGTGCCAGCAGCTTAGACAGAAATGGATATGGCTACACCTTC,CASSLDRNGYGYTF
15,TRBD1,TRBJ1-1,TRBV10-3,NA,TGTGCCATCACGGGACAGGGGGGCTCGGGCACTGAAGCTTTCTTT,CAITGQGGSGTEAFF
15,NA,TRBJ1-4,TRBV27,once,TGTGCCAGCAGTTGGGGGGGTGCAACTAATGAAAAACTGTTTTTT,CASSWGGATNEKLFF
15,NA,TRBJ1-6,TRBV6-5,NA,TGTGCCAGCAGTTACTCGTGGCAGCAAAATTCACCCCTCCACTTT,CASSYSWQQNSPLHF
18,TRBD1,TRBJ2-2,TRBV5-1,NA,TGCGCCAGCAGCTTGGGGACAGGGGCATGGGTTGACACCGGGGAGCTGTTTTTT,CASSLGTGAWVDTGELFF
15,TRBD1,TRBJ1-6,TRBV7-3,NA,TGTGCCAGCAGCTTAATGGGGACAGGGGGTTCACCCCTCCACTTT,CASSLMGTGGSPLHF
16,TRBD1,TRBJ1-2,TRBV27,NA,TGTGCCAGCAGTCTTCGCCGGGACAGGGATGTCTATGGCTACACCTTC,CASSLRRDRDVYGYTF
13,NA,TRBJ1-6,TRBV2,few,TGTGCCAGCACTGGGGAACGGGATTCACCCCTCCACTTT,CASTGERDSPLHF
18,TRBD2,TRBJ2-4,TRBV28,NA,TGTGCCAGCAGTTCGGGACTAGCGGGACAGTTAGCCAAAAACATTCAGTACTTC,CASSSGLAGQLAKNIQYF
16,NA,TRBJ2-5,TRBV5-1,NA,TGCGCCAGCAGCTTGGCCGGAGTTGGTTTAGTAGAGACCCAGTACTTC,CASSLAGVGLVETQYF
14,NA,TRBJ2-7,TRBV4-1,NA,TGCGCCAGCAGCCACCCCGGGGTGATAGACGAGCAGTACTTC,CASSHPGVIDEQYF
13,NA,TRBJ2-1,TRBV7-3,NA,TGTGCCAGCAGCTTAGCCGGGATGAGAGAGCAGTTCTTC,CASSLAGMREQFF